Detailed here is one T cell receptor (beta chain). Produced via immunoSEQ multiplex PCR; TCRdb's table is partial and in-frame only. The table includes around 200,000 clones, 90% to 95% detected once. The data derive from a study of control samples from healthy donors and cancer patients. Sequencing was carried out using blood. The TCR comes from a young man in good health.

CDR3 nucleotides: TGTGCCTGGACCCGGGGACAGAGGGACTATGGCTACACCTTC. This encodes CAWTRGQRDYGYTF. V gene TRBV30 combines with J gene TRBJ1-2, with TRBD1 matching 7 bases. This CDR3 comprises 14 residues. The germline V gene encodes CDR1 GTSNPN and CDR2 SVGIG (reference sequence). After removal of 4 bases from V and 3 bases from J, the junction contained 8 bases not matched to a gene.